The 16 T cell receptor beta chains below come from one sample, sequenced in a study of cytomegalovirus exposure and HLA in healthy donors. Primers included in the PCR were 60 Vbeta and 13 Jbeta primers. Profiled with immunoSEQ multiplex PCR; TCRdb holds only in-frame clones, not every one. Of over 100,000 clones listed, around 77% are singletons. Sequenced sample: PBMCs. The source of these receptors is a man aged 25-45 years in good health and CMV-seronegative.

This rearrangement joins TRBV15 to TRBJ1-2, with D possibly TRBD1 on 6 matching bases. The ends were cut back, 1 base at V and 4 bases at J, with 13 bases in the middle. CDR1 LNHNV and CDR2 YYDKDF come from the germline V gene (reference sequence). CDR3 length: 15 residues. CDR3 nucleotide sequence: TGTGCCACCAGCAGAGTTACAGGGTCGGCCTATGGCTACACCTTC. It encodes CATSRVTGSAYGYTF.

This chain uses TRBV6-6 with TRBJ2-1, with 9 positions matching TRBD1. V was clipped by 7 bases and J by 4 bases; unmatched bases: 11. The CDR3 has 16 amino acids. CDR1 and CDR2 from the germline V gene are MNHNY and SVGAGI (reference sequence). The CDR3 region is CASTLLGQGTYNEQFF. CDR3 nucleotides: TGTGCCAGCACCTTATTAGGACAGGGGACGTACAATGAGCAGTTCTTC.

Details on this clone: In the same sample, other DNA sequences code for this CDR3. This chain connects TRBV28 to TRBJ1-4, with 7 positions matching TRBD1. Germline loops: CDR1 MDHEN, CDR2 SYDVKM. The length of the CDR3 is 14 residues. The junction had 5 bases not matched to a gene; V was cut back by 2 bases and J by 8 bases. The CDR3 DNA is TGTGCCAGCAGTTTACGACAGGGAAACGAAAAACTGTTTTTT. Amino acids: CASSLRQGNEKLFF.

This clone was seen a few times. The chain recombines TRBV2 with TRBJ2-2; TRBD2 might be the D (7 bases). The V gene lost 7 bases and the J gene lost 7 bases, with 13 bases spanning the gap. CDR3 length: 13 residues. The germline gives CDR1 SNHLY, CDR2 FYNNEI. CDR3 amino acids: CASMGEGVGELFF. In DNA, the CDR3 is TGTGCCAGCATGGGGGAGGGGGTCGGGGAGCTGTTTTTT.

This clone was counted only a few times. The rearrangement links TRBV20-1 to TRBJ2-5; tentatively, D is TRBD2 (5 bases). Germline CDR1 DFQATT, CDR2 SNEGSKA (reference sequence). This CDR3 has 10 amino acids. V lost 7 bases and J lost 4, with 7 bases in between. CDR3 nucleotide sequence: TGCAGTGTTGAGGGAGAGACCCAGTACTTC. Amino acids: CSVEGETQYF.

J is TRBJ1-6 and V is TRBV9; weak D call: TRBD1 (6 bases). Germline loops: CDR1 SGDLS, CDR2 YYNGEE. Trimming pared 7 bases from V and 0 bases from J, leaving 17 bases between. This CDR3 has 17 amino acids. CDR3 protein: CASAEGGHGSYNSPLHF. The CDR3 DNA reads TGTGCCAGCGCCGAGGGGGGGCATGGCTCCTATAATTCACCCCTCCACTTT.

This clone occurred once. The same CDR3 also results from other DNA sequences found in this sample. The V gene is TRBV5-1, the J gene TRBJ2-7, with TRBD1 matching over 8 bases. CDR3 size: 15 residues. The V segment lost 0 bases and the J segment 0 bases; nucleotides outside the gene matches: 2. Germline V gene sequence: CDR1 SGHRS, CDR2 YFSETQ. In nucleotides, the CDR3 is TGCGCCAGCAGCTTGGCAGGGGGCAGCTCCTACGAGCAGTACTTC. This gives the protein CASSLAGGSSYEQYF.

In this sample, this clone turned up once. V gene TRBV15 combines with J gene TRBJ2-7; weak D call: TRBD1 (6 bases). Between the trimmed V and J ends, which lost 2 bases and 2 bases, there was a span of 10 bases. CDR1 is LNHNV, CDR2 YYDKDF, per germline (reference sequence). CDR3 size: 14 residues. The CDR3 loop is CATSRLGQTYEQYF. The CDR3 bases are TGTGCCACCAGCAGACTGGGACAAACCTACGAGCAGTACTTC. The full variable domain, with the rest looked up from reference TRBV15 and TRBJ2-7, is DAMVIQNPRYQVTQFGKPVTLSCSQTLNHNVMYWYQQKSSQAPKLLFHYYDKDFNNEADTPDNFQSRRPNTSFCFLDIRSPGLGDTAMYLCATSRLGQTYEQYFGPGTRLTVT.

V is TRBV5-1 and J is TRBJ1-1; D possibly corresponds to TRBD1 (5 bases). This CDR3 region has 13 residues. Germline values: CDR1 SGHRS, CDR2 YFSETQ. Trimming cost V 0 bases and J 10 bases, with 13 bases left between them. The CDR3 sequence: CASSLALQERAFF. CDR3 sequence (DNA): TGCGCCAGCAGCTTGGCCCTACAGGAAAGAGCTTTCTTT. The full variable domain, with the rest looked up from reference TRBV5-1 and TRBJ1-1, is KAGVTQTPRYLIKTRGQQVTLSCSPISGHRSVSWYQQTPGQGLQFLFEYFSETQRNKGNFPGRFSGRQFSNSRSEMNVSTLELGDSALYLCASSLALQERAFFGQGTRLTVV.

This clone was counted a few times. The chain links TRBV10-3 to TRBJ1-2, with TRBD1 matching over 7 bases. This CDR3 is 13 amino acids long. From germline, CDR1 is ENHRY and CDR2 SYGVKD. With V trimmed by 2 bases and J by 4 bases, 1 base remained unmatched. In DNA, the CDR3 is TGTGCCATCAGTGAGAGGGACAGCTATGGCTACACCTTC. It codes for CAISERDSYGYTF.

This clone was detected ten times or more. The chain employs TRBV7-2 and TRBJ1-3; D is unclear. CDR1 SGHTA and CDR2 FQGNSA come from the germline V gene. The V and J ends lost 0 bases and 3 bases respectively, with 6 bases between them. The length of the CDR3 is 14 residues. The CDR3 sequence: CASSLAPSGNTIYF. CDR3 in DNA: TGTGCCAGCAGCTTAGCTCCCAGTGGAAACACCATATATTTT. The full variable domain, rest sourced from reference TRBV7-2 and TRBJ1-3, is GAGVSQSPSNKVTEKGKDVELRCDPISGHTALYWYRQSLGQGLEFLIYFQGNSAPDKSGLPSDRFSAERTGGSVSTLTIQRTQQEDSAVYLCASSLAPSGNTIYFGEGSWLTVV.

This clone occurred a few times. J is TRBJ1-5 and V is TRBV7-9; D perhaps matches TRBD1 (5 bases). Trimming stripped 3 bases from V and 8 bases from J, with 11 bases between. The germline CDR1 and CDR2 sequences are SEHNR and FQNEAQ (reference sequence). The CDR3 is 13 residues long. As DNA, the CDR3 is TGTGCCAGCAGCTTGTGGGGGGGTGAGCCCCAGCATTTT. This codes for CASSLWGGEPQHF.

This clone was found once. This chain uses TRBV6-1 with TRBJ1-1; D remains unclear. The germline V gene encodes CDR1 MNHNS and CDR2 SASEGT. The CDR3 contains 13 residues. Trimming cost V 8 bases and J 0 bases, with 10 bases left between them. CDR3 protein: CASPGLMNTEAFF. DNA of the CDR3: TGTGCCAGCCCCGGACTAATGAACACTGAAGCTTTCTTT.

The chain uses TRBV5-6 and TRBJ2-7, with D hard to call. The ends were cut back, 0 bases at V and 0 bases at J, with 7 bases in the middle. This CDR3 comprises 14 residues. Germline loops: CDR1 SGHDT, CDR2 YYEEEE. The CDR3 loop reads CASSLAPSSYEQYF. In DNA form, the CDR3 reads TGTGCCAGCAGCTTGGCCCCCTCCTCCTACGAGCAGTACTTC.

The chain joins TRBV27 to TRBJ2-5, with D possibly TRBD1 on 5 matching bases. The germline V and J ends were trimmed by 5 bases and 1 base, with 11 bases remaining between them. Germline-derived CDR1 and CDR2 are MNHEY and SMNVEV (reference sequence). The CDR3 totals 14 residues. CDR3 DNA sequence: TGTGCCAGCAGTGGAAGGGGTAGCCAAGAGACCCAGTACTTC. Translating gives CASSGRGSQETQYF.

CDR3 nucleotide sequence: TGTGCCAGCAGTTACTCGAGTGGGGGCCCCGCAGATACGCAGTATTTT. Protein sequence: CASSYSSGGPADTQYF. This chain links TRBV6-5 with TRBJ2-3, with D tentatively TRBD1 (6 bases). V was cut by 0 bases and J by 4 bases, with 14 bases left in between. CDR3 size: 16 residues. Germline values: CDR1 MNHEY, CDR2 SVGAGI.